Described below is a single TCR beta chain sequence and its context. This record belongs to a study of blood T cell repertoires in COVID-19. CDR3 length: 15 residues. V gave up 7 bases and J gave up 4 bases, with 18 bases separating them. Germline V gene lookup returns CDR1 KGHDR and CDR2 SFDVKD. Original data processing: By means of reference gene primer amplification, nucleated cell counts were estimated. Data came from immunoSEQ multiplex PCR; TCRdb stores just in-frame clones and leaves some out. Clone size and V and J calls were adopted from that table, with D and trimming inferred from the DNA. Here the sample spans some 280,000 clones, roughly 89% being singletons.

The sequenced material came from peripheral blood. The chain is built from TRBV24-1 and TRBJ2-5; the D gene is possibly TRBD2 (5 bases). The sequence was obtained from a woman in her twenties or thirties with active or convalescent COVID-19. The CDR3 DNA follows: TGTGCCACCAGCCTTACCGCATTGGGGAGAGAGACCCAGTACTTC. Amino acid sequence: CATSLTALGRETQYF.